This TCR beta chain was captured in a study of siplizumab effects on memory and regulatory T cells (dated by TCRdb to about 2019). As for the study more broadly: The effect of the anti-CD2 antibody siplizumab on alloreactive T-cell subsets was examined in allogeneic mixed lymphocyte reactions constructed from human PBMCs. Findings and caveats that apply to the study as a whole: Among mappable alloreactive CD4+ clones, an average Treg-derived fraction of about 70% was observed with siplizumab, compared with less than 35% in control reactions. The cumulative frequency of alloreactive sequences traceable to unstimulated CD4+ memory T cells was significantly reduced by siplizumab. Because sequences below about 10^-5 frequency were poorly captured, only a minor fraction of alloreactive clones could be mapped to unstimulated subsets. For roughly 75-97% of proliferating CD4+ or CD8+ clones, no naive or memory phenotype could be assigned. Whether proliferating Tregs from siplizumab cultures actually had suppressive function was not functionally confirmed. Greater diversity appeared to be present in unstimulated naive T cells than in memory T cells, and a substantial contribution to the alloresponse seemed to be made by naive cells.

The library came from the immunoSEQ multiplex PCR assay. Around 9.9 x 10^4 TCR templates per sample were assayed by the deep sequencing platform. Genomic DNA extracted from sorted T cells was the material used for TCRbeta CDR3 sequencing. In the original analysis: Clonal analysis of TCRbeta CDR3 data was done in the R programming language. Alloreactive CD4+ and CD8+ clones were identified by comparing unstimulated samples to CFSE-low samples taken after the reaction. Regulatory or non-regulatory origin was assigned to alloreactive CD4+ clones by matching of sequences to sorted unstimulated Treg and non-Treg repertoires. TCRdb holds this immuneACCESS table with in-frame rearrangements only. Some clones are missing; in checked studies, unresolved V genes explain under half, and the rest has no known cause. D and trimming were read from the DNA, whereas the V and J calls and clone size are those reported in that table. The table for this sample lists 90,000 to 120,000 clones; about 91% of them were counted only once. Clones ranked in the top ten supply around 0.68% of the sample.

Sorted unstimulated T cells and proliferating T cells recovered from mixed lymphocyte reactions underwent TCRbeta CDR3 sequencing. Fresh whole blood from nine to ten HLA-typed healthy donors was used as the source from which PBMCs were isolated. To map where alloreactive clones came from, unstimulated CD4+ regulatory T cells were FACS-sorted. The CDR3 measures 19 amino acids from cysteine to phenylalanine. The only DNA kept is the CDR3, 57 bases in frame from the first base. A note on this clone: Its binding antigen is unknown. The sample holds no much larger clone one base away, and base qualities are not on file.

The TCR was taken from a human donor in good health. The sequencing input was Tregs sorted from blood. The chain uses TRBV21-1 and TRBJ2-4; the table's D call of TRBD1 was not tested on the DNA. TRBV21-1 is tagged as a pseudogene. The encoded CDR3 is CASSKAGKQGSEAKNIQYF. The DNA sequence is TGTGCCAGCAGCAAAGCGGGTAAACAGGGTTCTGAAGCCAAAAACATTCAGTACTTC.